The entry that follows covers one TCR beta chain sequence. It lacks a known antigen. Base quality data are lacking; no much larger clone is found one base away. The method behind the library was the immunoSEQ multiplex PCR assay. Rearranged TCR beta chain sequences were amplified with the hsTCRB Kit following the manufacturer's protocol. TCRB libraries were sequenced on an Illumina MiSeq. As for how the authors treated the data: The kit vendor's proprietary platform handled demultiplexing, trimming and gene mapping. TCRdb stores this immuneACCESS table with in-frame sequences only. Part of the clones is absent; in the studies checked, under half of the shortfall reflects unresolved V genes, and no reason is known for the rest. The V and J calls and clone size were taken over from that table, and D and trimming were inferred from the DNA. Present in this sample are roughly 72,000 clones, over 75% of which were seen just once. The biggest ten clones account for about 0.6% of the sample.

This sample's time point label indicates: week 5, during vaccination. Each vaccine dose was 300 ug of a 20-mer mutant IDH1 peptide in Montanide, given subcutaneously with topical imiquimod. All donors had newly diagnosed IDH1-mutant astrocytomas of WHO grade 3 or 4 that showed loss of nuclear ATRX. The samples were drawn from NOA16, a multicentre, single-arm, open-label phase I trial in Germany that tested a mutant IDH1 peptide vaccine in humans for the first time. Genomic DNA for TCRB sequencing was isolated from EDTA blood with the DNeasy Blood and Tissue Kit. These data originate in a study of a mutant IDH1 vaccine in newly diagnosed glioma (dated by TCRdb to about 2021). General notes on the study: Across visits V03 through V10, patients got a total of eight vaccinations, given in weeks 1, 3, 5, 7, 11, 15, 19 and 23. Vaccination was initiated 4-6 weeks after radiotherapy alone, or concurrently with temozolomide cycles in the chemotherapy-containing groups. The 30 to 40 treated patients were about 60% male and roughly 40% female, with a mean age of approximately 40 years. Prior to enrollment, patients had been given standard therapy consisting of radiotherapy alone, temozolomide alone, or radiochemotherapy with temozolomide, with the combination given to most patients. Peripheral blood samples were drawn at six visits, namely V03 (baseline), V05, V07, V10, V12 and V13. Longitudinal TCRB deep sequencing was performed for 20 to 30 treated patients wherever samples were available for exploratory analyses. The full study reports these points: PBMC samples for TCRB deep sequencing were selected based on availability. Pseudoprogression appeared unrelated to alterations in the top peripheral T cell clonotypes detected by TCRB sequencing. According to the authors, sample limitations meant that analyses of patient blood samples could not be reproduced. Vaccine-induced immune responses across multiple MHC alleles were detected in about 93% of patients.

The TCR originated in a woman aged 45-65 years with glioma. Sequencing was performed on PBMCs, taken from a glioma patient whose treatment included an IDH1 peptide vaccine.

The CDR3 amino acid sequence is: CASSYHEGQSEAFF. The DNA is TGTGCCAGCAGTTACCATGAGGGTCAGTCTGAAGCTTTCTTT. Rearrangement joined TRBV6-5 to TRBJ1-1; the D gene remains uncertain. The CDR3 holds 14 amino acids from the cysteine to the phenylalanine. Only the CDR3 portion is preserved as DNA: 42 bases, with reading frame beginning at the first base. Relative to germline, V is 2 bases shorter and J is 6 bases shorter, with 13 bases between their ends. According to the germline V gene, CDR1 reads MNHEY and CDR2 reads SVGAGI.